This T cell receptor (beta chain) appears in the sequencing data of a study of blood T cell repertoires in COVID-19. Whole-study context: PBMCs, B-cell-depleted T cells, or T cells provided the cDNA or gDNA that made up the material.

In the original processing: Estimation of nucleated cell counts was performed using reference gene primer amplification. TCRdb keeps only in-frame clones here, not all; method: immunoSEQ multiplex PCR. V and J calls and clone size are copied from that table; D and trimming were computed from the DNA. The table lists about 90,000 clones, around four fifths of them singletons. V was shortened by 3 bases and J by 4 bases, with 9 bases between the two germline ends. The CDR3 extends over 14 amino acids. Germline V gene data show CDR1 as SGHTA and CDR2 as FQGTGA. This clonotype originated in a human donor in a cohort sampled during active COVID-19. The sequencing input was peripheral blood. The V gene is TRBV7-3, the J gene TRBJ2-2; maybe TRBD2 (5 bases). The chain's CDR3 is CASSFGGTTGELFF. CDR3 DNA sequence: TGTGCCAGCAGCTTTGGAGGTACCACCGGGGAGCTGTTTTTT.